The sample holds a few counts of the clone carrying this TCR beta chain. Its specificity is unknown. This sample stems from a study of identical twins. TCRdb re-called the 5' RACE reads with MiXCR, one entry per CDR3 protein. This table has fewer than 900,000 distinct CDR3 sequences, 18% appearing once. Whole-study results and caveats: Conclusions rested on cross-sectional statistics rather than following the same donors.

Germline V gene sequence: CDR1 LNHDA, CDR2 SQIVND (reference sequence). This CDR3 is built from 14 residues. V gave up 3 bases and J gave up 6 bases, with 12 bases separating them. The same specimen was also included in a second study, on T cells expressing NK-cell markers. In that study: Unclear, still, was the HCMV specificity of the expanded NKG2C+ T cell clones.

Sequenced: PBMCs. The origin of this receptor is a woman under 30 in good health. The chain is built from TRBV19 and TRBJ2-1; D is uncertain. The CDR3 region has the DNA TGTGCCAGTAGTATTTATCGGCAGGTCAATGAGCAGTTCTTC. This sequence encodes CASSIYRQVNEQFF.